This is a list of T cell receptor beta chains from one sample in a study of identical twins. TCRdb itself ran the 5' RACE reads through MiXCR, one entry per CDR3 protein. The top ten hold 2% to 2.5% of the sample, which has more than 250,000 distinct CDR3 sequences, 8% to 9% seen once. This sample also appeared in a second study, on yellow fever vaccine responses in identical twins.

Sequenced sample: memory (CD45RO+) T cells sorted from blood. The receptors were sampled from a woman aged 18 to 35 in good health. Both conserved end residues are part of each CDR3. A D gene is named only where the DNA matches it firmly. Not all rows give a size; the values are once, few, many and, for expanded clones, a class.

v_call	d_call	cdr3_length	clone_size	j_call	cdr3_aa	cdr3_nt
TRBV19	.	15	.	TRBJ2-2	CASSRGTVNTGELFF	TGTGCCAGTAGTCGCGGGACAGTGAACACCGGGGAGCTGTTTTTT
TRBV4-2	.	17	many	TRBJ2-3	CASSQDLRGGPRDTQYF	TGTGCCAGCAGCCAAGATCTTCGAGGAGGGCCTAGAGATACGCAGTATTTT
TRBV20-1	.	12	.	TRBJ2-5	CSAEQPGGTQYF	TGCAGTGCCGAACAGCCCGGCGGGACCCAGTACTTC
TRBV20-1	.	15	many	TRBJ2-1	CSARTPGRNSNEQFF	TGCAGTGCTAGAACACCGGGACGCAACTCCAATGAGCAGTTCTTC
TRBV28	.	16	few	TRBJ1-2	CASTAWDEIKWHGYTF	TGTGCCAGCACTGCGTGGGACGAGATAAAATGGCATGGCTACACCTTC
TRBV4-2	.	13	many	TRBJ1-4	CASSQGEGEKLFF	TGTGCCAGCAGCCAGGGGGAGGGTGAAAAACTGTTTTTT
TRBV7-8	.	15	.	TRBJ2-3	CASSLAAARTDTQYF	TGTGCCAGCAGCTTAGCGGCAGCCCGCACAGATACGCAGTATTTT
TRBV20-1	.	15	few	TRBJ2-1	CSARARGFFYNEQFF	TGCAGTGCTAGAGCGAGGGGCTTCTTCTACAATGAGCAGTTCTTC
TRBV11-2	.	18	many	TRBJ2-1	CASSLVIRGAFFHNEQFF	TGTGCCAGCAGCTTAGTTATTCGGGGGGCGTTTTTCCACAATGAGCAGTTCTTC
TRBV5-1	.	16	many	TRBJ2-3	CASSLGGVRTQDTQYF	TGCGCCAGCAGCTTGGGGGGCGTACGAACTCAGGATACGCAGTATTTT
TRBV20-1	TRBD2	14	.	TRBJ2-1	CSARPGGRSGEQFF	TGCAGTGCTAGACCGGGAGGGAGGTCGGGTGAGCAGTTCTTC
TRBV10-2	.	13	many	TRBJ2-7	CASSETFLGEQYF	TGCGCCAGCAGTGAAACTTTTCTCGGCGAGCAGTACTTC
TRBV11-3	.	13	many	TRBJ2-1	CASRVLAVDEQFF	TGTGCCAGCAGAGTATTAGCGGTCGATGAGCAGTTCTTC
TRBV3-1	.	11	many	TRBJ1-2	CASSQSLSLYF	TGTGCCAGCAGCCAGAGTCTTTCTCTGTACTTC
TRBV7-2	TRBD2	15	many	TRBJ2-1	CASSLRASGGNEQFF	TGTGCCAGCAGCTTAAGGGCTAGCGGGGGCAATGAGCAGTTCTTC
TRBV6-2/TRBV6-3	TRBD1	15	.	TRBJ2-2	CASSQGGSDTGELFF	TGTGCCAGCAGTCAAGGGGGCTCGGACACCGGGGAGCTGTTTTTT
TRBV5-1	.	16	few	TRBJ2-2	CASSWGGMLNTGELFF	TGCGCCAGCAGCTGGGGCGGGATGCTGAACACCGGGGAGCTGTTTTTT
TRBV5-6	.	15	few	TRBJ1-2	CASTRARGVVSGYTF	TGTGCCAGCACCAGGGCTCGGGGAGTGGTTAGTGGCTACACCTTC
TRBV6-1	.	15	few	TRBJ2-7	CASGPPAGTSYEQYF	TGTGCCAGCGGCCCCCCCGCGGGAACGTCCTACGAGCAGTACTTC
TRBV27	.	16	many	TRBJ2-2	CASSLAAPTAVGELFF	TGTGCCAGCAGTTTAGCGGCGCCAACAGCGGTCGGGGAGCTGTTTTTT
TRBV5-1	TRBD1	15	few	TRBJ1-4	CASSLPGGENEKLFF	TGCGCCAGCAGCTTACCAGGGGGTGAGAATGAAAAACTGTTTTTT
TRBV11-2	TRBD2	21	.	TRBJ2-1	CASSLDPRTSGIMVSYNEQFF	TGTGCCAGCAGCTTAGACCCTAGGACTAGCGGGATTATGGTCTCCTACAATGAGCAGTTCTTC
TRBV27	TRBD1	15	many	TRBJ2-3	CASSLRTGGTDTQYF	TGTGCCAGCAGTTTACGGACAGGGGGTACAGATACGCAGTATTTT
TRBV3-1	.	13	.	TRBJ2-1	CASSHAARNEQFF	TGTGCCAGCAGCCACGCCGCGCGCAATGAGCAGTTCTTC
TRBV2	.	15	.	TRBJ2-6	CASTKTFSGANVLTF	TGTGCCAGCACCAAAACCTTCTCTGGGGCCAACGTCCTGACTTTC
TRBV20-1	TRBD1	13	few	TRBJ2-3	CSAPGQGKDTQYF	TGCAGTGCCCCGGGACAGGGGAAAGATACGCAGTATTTT
TRBV2	.	14	.	TRBJ2-2	CASIEGTNTGELFF	TGTGCCAGCATCGAGGGTACGAACACCGGGGAGCTGTTTTTT
TRBV27	.	14	many	TRBJ2-7	CASSFNQGPYEQYF	TGTGCCAGCAGTTTTAATCAGGGGCCCTACGAGCAGTACTTC
TRBV7-9	TRBD2	14	many	TRBJ2-3	CASSPRLAADTQYF	TGTGCCAGCAGCCCCCGGCTAGCGGCAGATACGCAGTATTTT
TRBV7-9	.	15	few	TRBJ1-4	CASSSGGRESEKLFF	TGTGCCAGCAGCTCCGGAGGGAGGGAGAGCGAAAAACTGTTTTTT
TRBV6-2/TRBV6-3	.	13	.	TRBJ1-2	CATRGLMGYGYTF	TGTGCCACCAGAGGGTTGATGGGGTATGGCTACACCTTC
TRBV5-1	.	15	many	TRBJ1-4	CASSLVGFGGEKLFF	TGCGCCAGCAGCTTGGTTGGGTTCGGGGGTGAAAAACTGTTTTTT
TRBV6-5	.	14	few	TRBJ1-1	CASSSGTQNTEAFF	TGTGCCAGCAGTTCCGGGACCCAGAACACTGAAGCTTTCTTT
TRBV20-1	.	13	many	TRBJ2-1	CSASGGALNEQFF	TGCAGTGCTAGCGGGGGAGCACTGAATGAGCAGTTCTTC
TRBV19	TRBD2	13	few	TRBJ2-3	CATSSGLAGTQYF	TGTGCCACTAGTTCGGGACTAGCGGGTACGCAGTATTTT
TRBV5-1	TRBD1	15	few	TRBJ2-7	CASSRTGGADYEQYF	TGCGCCAGCAGCCGTACAGGGGGCGCTGACTACGAGCAGTACTTC
TRBV14	.	12	.	TRBJ2-7	CASSLGHYEQYF	TGTGCCAGCAGCCTAGGACACTACGAGCAGTACTTC
TRBV9	.	14	few	TRBJ2-2	CASSWTDRTGELFF	TGTGCCAGCAGTTGGACAGATCGGACCGGGGAGCTGTTTTTT
TRBV6-1	.	15	few	TRBJ1-5	CASTSGEGANQPQHF	TGTGCCAGCACATCAGGGGAAGGGGCCAATCAGCCCCAGCATTTT
TRBV6-5	.	16	few	TRBJ1-6	CASSSRDSLNNSPLHF	TGTGCCAGCAGTTCCCGAGACAGCCTTAATAATTCACCCCTCCACTTT
TRBV25-1	TRBD2	14	many	TRBJ2-3	CASSESGVTDTQYF	TGTGCCAGCAGTGAAAGCGGGGTAACAGATACGCAGTATTTT
TRBV20-1	.	14	few	TRBJ2-6	CSAREANGANVLTF	TGCAGTGCTAGAGAAGCTAACGGGGCCAACGTCCTGACTTTC
TRBV28	TRBD1	15	many	TRBJ1-5	CASSKQGKVNQPQHF	TGTGCCAGCAGCAAACAGGGGAAGGTGAATCAGCCCCAGCATTTT
TRBV24-1	TRBD1	14	.	TRBJ2-7	CATSDPGTGDEQYF	TGTGCCACCAGTGACCCGGGGACAGGGGACGAGCAGTACTTC
TRBV6-2/TRBV6-3	TRBD2	17	.	TRBJ2-1	CASSTPMGLAGSHEQFF	TGTGCCAGCAGTACCCCCATGGGACTAGCGGGCTCTCATGAGCAGTTCTTC
TRBV28	TRBD1	14	few	TRBJ2-7	CASSRQGVSYEQYF	TGTGCCAGCAGTCGACAGGGGGTCTCCTACGAGCAGTACTTC
TRBV12-3/TRBV12-4	.	13	few	TRBJ1-5	CASSSNSNQPQHF	TGTGCCAGCAGTTCCAATAGCAATCAGCCCCAGCATTTT
TRBV5-5	.	17	many	TRBJ2-1	CASSSKVQFLEGSEQFF	TGTGCCAGCAGCTCGAAAGTACAGTTCCTAGAGGGAAGTGAGCAGTTCTTC
TRBV20-1	TRBD2	14	many	TRBJ2-4	CSASGRAAKNIQYF	TGCAGTGCTAGCGGGAGGGCGGCCAAAAACATTCAGTACTTC
TRBV10-2	.	14	many	TRBJ2-1	CASKSGRSNNEQFF	TGCGCCAGCAAGTCGGGACGATCTAACAATGAGCAGTTCTTC
TRBV20-1	TRBD1	15	.	TRBJ1-2	CSARRGTGLGYGYTF	TGCAGTGCTAGAAGGGGGACAGGGCTTGGGTATGGCTACACCTTC
TRBV14	TRBD2	15	few	TRBJ2-5	CASSRRLAGGETQYF	TGTGCCAGCAGCCGTCGACTAGCGGGAGGGGAGACCCAGTACTTC
TRBV4-1	TRBD2	18	few	TRBJ2-1	CASSQDFERASGSNEQFF	TGCGCCAGCAGCCAAGATTTTGAGCGGGCTAGCGGGAGTAATGAGCAGTTCTTC
TRBV7-9	.	17	many	TRBJ1-2	CASSLGMLTLGGDGYTF	TGTGCCAGCAGCTTAGGGATGTTAACCCTCGGGGGTGATGGCTACACCTTC
TRBV20-1	.	10	many	TRBJ2-1	CSVWYNEQFF	TGCAGTGTCTGGTACAATGAGCAGTTCTTC
TRBV4-2	.	13	many	TRBJ2-3	CASRDTGTDTQYF	TGTGCCAGCAGGGACACCGGCACAGATACGCAGTATTTT
TRBV20-1	TRBD1	14	many	TRBJ1-1	CSGQGRVWNTEAFF	TGCAGTGGACAGGGGAGAGTTTGGAACACTGAAGCTTTCTTT
TRBV7-9	.	13	many	TRBJ1-2	CASSMDNSYGYTF	TGTGCCAGCAGCATGGACAACAGCTATGGCTACACCTTC
TRBV28	TRBD1	15	many	TRBJ2-5	CATATGTGDQETQYF	TGTGCCACTGCGACCGGGACAGGGGACCAAGAGACCCAGTACTTC
TRBV28	.	14	.	TRBJ2-2	CASSKGWQDGELFF	TGTGCCAGCAGCAAGGGTTGGCAGGACGGGGAGCTGTTTTTT